Presented here are 15 T cell receptor beta chains from one specimen sequenced in a study of CD8 T cells in Susac syndrome (dated by TCRdb to about 2019). Library prep was done by the immunoSEQ multiplex PCR assay. RNA was extracted using the RNeasy kit, and roughly 0.5 to 1 microgram was reverse transcribed with random hexamers. Using fastp at Q25 and MiXCR, TCRdb reprocessed the public reads and kept productive beta chains. A single entry per CDR3 protein holds the most common genes and DNA from its merged rows. This sample lists roughly 150,000 distinct CDR3 sequences; approximately 93% were detected once. Together, the top ten hold 0.085% to 0.095% of the sample. The sequenced sample was CD4+ T cells from PBMCs. Receptors were obtained from a human donor with multiple sclerosis.

J is TRBJ2-7 and V is TRBV7-2; D not certain. The germline CDR1 and CDR2 sequences are SGHTA and FQGNSA. This CDR3 region has 12 residues. V was trimmed by 2 bases and J by 6 bases, leaving 8 bases between them. The CDR3 loop is CASSLMSPEQYF. In nucleotides, the CDR3 is TGTGCCAGCAGCTTAATGTCCCCCGAGCAGTACTTC.

The chain has TRBV30 and TRBJ2-1, with TRBD2 matching 9 bases. V lost 4 bases and J lost 4; bases outside the gene matches: 5. Germline CDR1 reads GTSNPN; CDR2 reads SVGIG (reference sequence). CDR3 length: 14 amino acids. The CDR3 DNA reads TGTGCCTGGACGAGACTAGCGGCTTACAATGAGCAGTTCTTC. Amino acids: CAWTRLAAYNEQFF. The full variable domain, completed using reference TRBV30 and TRBJ2-1, is SQTIHQWPATLVQPVGSPLSLECTVEGTSNPNLYWYRQAAGRGLQLLFYSVGIGQISSEVPQNLSASRPQDRQFILSSKKLLLSDSGFYLCAWTRLAAYNEQFFGPGTRLTVL.

This sequence joins TRBV7-9 and TRBJ1-2; TRBD1 aligns across 10 bases. V was pared by 5 bases and J by 6 bases, with 9 bases of the junction left unmatched. The CDR3 is 15 amino acids. In germline, CDR1 is SEHNR, CDR2 FQNEAQ (reference sequence). CDR3 loop: CASSENRQGADGYTF. In DNA form, the CDR3 reads TGTGCCAGCAGCGAAAACCGACAGGGGGCCGATGGCTACACCTTC.

The chain employs TRBV9 and TRBJ1-3; no definite D call. Trimming pared 0 bases from V and 6 bases from J, leaving 13 bases between. Germline CDR1 is SGDLS and CDR2 is YYNGEE. This CDR3 region has 15 residues. The CDR3 reads CASSVGGREANTIYF. In DNA, the CDR3 is TGTGCCAGCAGCGTAGGGGGTAGGGAAGCAAACACCATATATTTT.

The chain recombines TRBV18 with TRBJ1-1; D gene ambiguous. The CDR3 length is 15 residues. V lost 3 bases to trimming and J lost 1 base, with 12 bases between them. CDR1 is KGHSH and CDR2 is LQKENI in the germline V gene. The CDR3 is CASSPSDWKNTEAFF. CDR3 coding DNA: TGTGCCAGCTCACCTTCTGATTGGAAGAACACTGAAGCTTTCTTT.

In this sample, this clonotype turned up once. The V and J genes are TRBV3-1 and TRBJ2-1; 9 positions agree with TRBD2. CDR1 and CDR2 from the germline V gene are LGHDT and YNNKEL (reference sequence). Trimming took 2 bases from V and 3 from J; bases not matched to a gene: 2. The CDR3 is 15 amino acids. Here the CDR3 reads CASSQRTSVYNEQFF. Here the CDR3 DNA reads TGTGCCAGCAGCCAAAGGACTAGCGTCTACAATGAGCAGTTCTTC.

This chain uses TRBV4-1 with TRBJ1-2; no definite D call. The length of the CDR3 is 15 residues. Trimming took 1 base from V and 2 from J, leaving 11 bases between them. The V gene's germline CDR1 is MGHRA and CDR2 YSYEKL. DNA of the CDR3: TGCGCCAGCAGCCAAGGGATGACGGGGAACTATGGCTACACCTTC. It encodes CASSQGMTGNYGYTF.

The chain uses TRBV6-4 and TRBJ2-6; perhaps D is TRBD1 or TRBD2 (5 bases each). Trimming took off 0 bases at V and 2 bases at J, with 14 bases between the two ends. The CDR3 covers 18 residues. The germline V gene has CDR1 MRHNA and CDR2 SNTAGT. The CDR3 DNA reads as TGTGCCAGCAGTGACTCGGGTCTCGGGGCCGCTGGGGCCAACGTCCTGACTTTC. Its protein product is CASSDSGLGAAGANVLTF.

J is TRBJ2-3 and V is TRBV7-8, with 7 positions matching TRBD1. The J segment lost 6 bases and the V segment lost 1 base, leaving 7 bases of the junction unmatched. This CDR3 contains 15 residues. Germline CDR1 is SGHVS and CDR2 is FQNEAQ. The DNA of the CDR3 is TGTGCCAGCAGCTTAGAGGGGGCGTTCCCGGATACGCAGTATTTT. Translation gives CASSLEGAFPDTQYF.

The chain links TRBV5-1 to TRBJ2-5; TRBD1 is a possible D gene (5 bases). With 1 base removed from V and 1 base from J, the gap between germline ends came to 8 bases. The CDR3 consists of 14 residues. CDR1 and CDR2 (germline): SGHRS, YFSETQ. CDR3 nucleotide sequence: TGCGCCAGCAGCTTGCGTGACAGCCAAGAGACCCAGTACTTC. It codes for CASSLRDSQETQYF.

This chain uses TRBV5-1 with TRBJ1-1; tentatively, D is TRBD1 (5 bases). CDR1 is SGHRS and CDR2 is YFSETQ in the germline V gene. V gave up 4 bases and J gave up 1 base, with 20 bases separating them. CDR3 length: 17 amino acids. CDR3 nucleotides: TGCGCCAGCAGCCCCCTCGCAGGCGCACAGGCGAACACTGAAGCTTTCTTT. It encodes CASSPLAGAQANTEAFF. The full variable domain, completed using reference TRBV5-1 and TRBJ1-1, is KAGVTQTPRYLIKTRGQQVTLSCSPISGHRSVSWYQQTPGQGLQFLFEYFSETQRNKGNFPGRFSGRQFSNSRSEMNVSTLELGDSALYLCASSPLAGAQANTEAFFGQGTRLTVV.

The chain links TRBV3-1 to TRBJ2-2; D possibly matches TRBD1 or TRBD2 (6 bases each). V was cut by 6 bases and J by 4 bases, with 18 bases left in between. The CDR3 length is 16 residues. Germline values: CDR1 LGHDT, CDR2 YNNKEL (reference sequence). The CDR3 bases are TGTGCCAGCAGTCTTGAGGGGGGCGCGAGCACCGGGGAGCTGTTTTTT. Encoded protein: CASSLEGGASTGELFF.

In this sample, this clonotype turned up once. J is TRBJ2-5 and V is TRBV6-5; the match to TRBD1 covers 9 bases. Germline trimming cut 4 bases from V and 2 bases from J; bases unmatched to any gene: 14. The CDR3 is 18 amino acids. CDR1 MNHEY and CDR2 SVGAGI come from the germline V gene. Written as DNA, the CDR3 is TGTGCCAGCAGTTCCCTCGGGACAGGGCAGGGCTGGCAAGAGACCCAGTACTTC. This sequence encodes CASSSLGTGQGWQETQYF.

The V gene is TRBV3-1, the J gene TRBJ1-5, with D hard to call. V shed 2 bases and J shed 7 bases, with 12 bases lying between them. This CDR3 is built from 14 residues. Germline V gene lookup returns CDR1 LGHDT and CDR2 YNNKEL (reference sequence). As DNA, the CDR3 is TGTGCCAGCAGCCAACAGGTAATCGGCCAGCCCCAGCATTTT. Its protein product is CASSQQVIGQPQHF.

This clonotype was observed once. The chain employs TRBV4-1 and TRBJ1-4; the D gene is possibly TRBD1 (5 bases). Germline V gene data show CDR1 as MGHRA and CDR2 as YSYEKL. The CDR3 consists of 16 residues. Trimming removed 4 bases at V and 8 bases at J, with 20 bases between. The CDR3 region has the DNA TGCGCCAGCAGCCCCGGGGGATGGGGAGATTCAGAAAAACTGTTTTTT. It specifies CASSPGGWGDSEKLFF.